The 27 T cell receptor beta chains reported below all come from one sample, sequenced in a study of blood T cell repertoires in COVID-19. The protocol was immunoSEQ multiplex PCR, while the TCRdb copy is restricted to in-frame clones and leaves out a portion. Of 250,000 to 300,000 clones in the sample, roughly 86% were seen once. Sequenced material: peripheral blood. Receptors were obtained from a woman aged 25 to 39 with COVID-19, enrolled during active disease.

The chain is built from TRBV7-9 and TRBJ1-3, with 8 bases fitting TRBD1. Trimming at V came to 6 bases and at J to 0 bases, leaving 4 bases not matched to a gene. Germline CDR1 SEHNR, CDR2 FQNEAQ (reference sequence). The CDR3 length is 15 residues. The CDR3 nucleotides are TGTGCCAGCAGAGGGACAGGCAACTCTGGAAACACCATATATTTT. Its translation is CASRGTGNSGNTIYF.

This clone is a singleton in its sample. This rearrangement joins TRBV7-8 to TRBJ2-7; 7 bases align to TRBD1. Germline-derived CDR1 and CDR2 are SGHVS and FQNEAQ. The CDR3 is made up of 17 amino acids. V was clipped by 4 bases and J by 5 bases; unmatched bases: 17. CDR3 in DNA: TGTGCCAGCAGCTCACGACTTAGGACAGGCAAGGTTAACGAGCAGTACTTC. Translated, it gives CASSSRLRTGKVNEQYF.

This chain links TRBV24-1 with TRBJ2-2; 8 positions agree with TRBD1. Germline CDR1 reads KGHDR; CDR2 reads SFDVKD. The CDR3 contains 17 residues. The V segment lost 0 bases and the J segment 3 bases; nucleotides outside the gene matches: 5. This CDR3 reads CATSDLRTGLDTGELFF. CDR3 DNA: TGTGCCACCAGTGATTTGCGGACAGGGTTAGACACCGGGGAGCTGTTTTTT.

The chain carries TRBV13 and TRBJ2-1; 14 bases match TRBD2. The CDR3 is 15 amino acids. V gave up 4 bases and J gave up 6 bases; unmatched junction bases: 2. The germline gives CDR1 PRHDT, CDR2 FYEKMQ (reference sequence). The CDR3 reads CASSWTSGRFNEQFF. The CDR3, as DNA: TGTGCCAGCAGCTGGACTAGCGGGAGGTTCAATGAGCAGTTCTTC. Looking up the rest from reference TRBV13 and TRBJ2-1 gives the full variable domain: AAGVIQSPRHLIKEKRETATLKCYPIPRHDTVYWYQQGPGQDPQFLISFYEKMQSDKGSIPDRFSAQQFSDYHSELNMSSLELGDSALYFCASSWTSGRFNEQFFGPGTRLTVL.

The V and J genes are TRBV28 and TRBJ2-2, with 9 bases that match TRBD2. The V gene end was trimmed by 5 bases and the J gene end by 5 bases; junction bases not matched to a gene: 6. Germline V gene sequence: CDR1 MDHEN, CDR2 SYDVKM. The CDR3 runs 15 residues. The DNA for the CDR3 is TGTGCCAGCAGTCCGCGGGAGGGCTTAACCGGGGAGCTGTTTTTT. This gives the protein CASSPREGLTGELFF.

This clone has only a few counts. The CDR3 protein is CASSYSGGRPGAEAFF. The CDR3 region has the DNA TGTGCCAGCAGTTACTCAGGTGGCAGGCCGGGGGCTGAAGCTTTCTTT. The chain has TRBV6-5 and TRBJ1-1; TRBD1 is a possible D gene (5 bases). This CDR3 contains 16 residues. With 0 bases removed from V and 6 bases from J, the gap between germline ends came to 17 bases. The germline gives CDR1 MNHEY, CDR2 SVGAGI.

The chain uses TRBV29-1 and TRBJ1-5; no reliable D call. Germline CDR1 and CDR2: SQVTM and ANQGSEA. Trimming took 4 bases from V and 6 from J, leaving 13 bases between them. CDR3 length: 13 amino acids. CDR3 region: CSVANQGGQPQHF. CDR3 sequence (DNA): TGCAGCGTTGCGAACCAAGGAGGTCAGCCCCAGCATTTT.

This rearrangement joins TRBV5-1 to TRBJ2-7, with 8 bases that match TRBD2. The J segment lost 6 bases and the V segment lost 2 bases, leaving 13 bases of the junction unmatched. Germline V lookup: CDR1 SGHRS, CDR2 YFSETQ. This CDR3 has 16 amino acids. CDR3 sequence: CASSLHPTSGMREQYF. The CDR3 DNA follows: TGCGCCAGCAGCTTACACCCAACTAGCGGAATGCGCGAGCAGTACTTC.

J is TRBJ2-7 and V is TRBV6-1; TRBD2 is a possible D gene (5 bases). This CDR3 has 13 amino acids. Trimming cost V 2 bases and J 4 bases, with 9 bases left between them. Germline V gene data show CDR1 as MNHNS and CDR2 as SASEGT. CDR3 in DNA: TGTGCCAGCAGTGAAATCGGCGGGTACGAGCAGTACTTC. Translating gives CASSEIGGYEQYF.

This chain uses TRBV9 with TRBJ2-2, with D perhaps TRBD2 (5 bases). CDR1 SGDLS and CDR2 YYNGEE come from the germline V gene. The V end was cut by 4 bases, the J end by 4 bases, with 23 bases between. The CDR3 has 18 residues. This chain's CDR3 is CASSPRTGPALGTGELFF. The CDR3 DNA sequence: TGTGCCAGCAGCCCACGGACTGGCCCAGCGTTGGGCACCGGGGAGCTGTTTTTT.

The V call is TRBV3-1 (or the pseudogene TRBV3-2), the J call TRBJ1-1; D is uncertain. V lost 4 bases, J lost 3 bases, and 9 bases lay in between. In germline, CDR1 is LGHDT, CDR2 YNNKEL (reference sequence). The CDR3 extends over 13 amino acids. The DNA for the CDR3 is TGTGCCAGCAGCCCAATCTCGGACACTGAAGCTTTCTTT. The encoded protein is CASSPISDTEAFF.

This chain uses TRBV5-1 with TRBJ1-3, with 12 bases lining up with TRBD1. CDR1 SGHRS and CDR2 YFSETQ come from the germline V gene. There are 15 residues in the CDR3. Trimming removed 6 bases from V and 4 bases from J; junction bases left unmatched: 5. The CDR3 nucleotides read TGCGCCAGCATGGAGGGGACAGGGGGCGGAAACACCATATATTTT. Translation: CASMEGTGGGNTIYF.

This clone was seen a few times. This chain uses TRBV27 with TRBJ1-4; D unclear. Between the trimmed V and J ends, which lost 5 bases and 0 bases, there was a span of 16 bases. Germline V gene sequence: CDR1 MNHEY, CDR2 SMNVEV (reference sequence). The CDR3 spans 17 residues. CDR3 sequence: CASSPGRGTATNEKLFF. Here the CDR3 DNA reads TGTGCCAGCAGTCCTGGGCGGGGAACTGCAACTAATGAAAAACTGTTTTTT.

The rearrangement uses TRBV28 and TRBJ1-1, with D possibly being TRBD1 (5 bases). The CDR3 has 13 amino acids. Germline CDR1 MDHEN, CDR2 SYDVKM. Trimming left V 8 bases short and J 0 bases short, with 10 bases between. CDR3 DNA: TGTGCCAGCGGGGGGGGGATGAACACTGAAGCTTTCTTT. Its translation is CASGGGMNTEAFF.

The genes are TRBV24-1 and TRBJ2-7, with a tentative D call TRBD2 (6 bases). CDR3 length: 15 amino acids. Germline values: CDR1 KGHDR, CDR2 SFDVKD. V gave up 1 base and J gave up 4 bases, with 13 bases separating them. CDR3 DNA: TGTGCCACCAGTGATTTTGACCGGGGGAGATACGAGCAGTACTTC. Translated, it gives CATSDFDRGRYEQYF.

The chain couples TRBV24-1 to TRBJ2-7; the match to TRBD1 covers 9 bases. After removal of 3 bases from V and 1 base from J, the junction contained 3 bases not matched to a gene. CDR1 KGHDR and CDR2 SFDVKD come from the germline V gene. The CDR3 runs 15 residues. As DNA, the CDR3 is TGTGCCACCAGTGATGGACAGGGGATTTCCTACGAGCAGTACTTC. Translation: CATSDGQGISYEQYF.

This chain connects TRBV6-5 to TRBJ1-4, with no clear D. Germline CDR1 MNHEY, CDR2 SVGAGI. The V and J ends lost 0 bases and 6 bases respectively, with 11 bases between them. This CDR3 contains 15 residues. CDR3 DNA sequence: TGTGCCAGCAGTTACTCTGGGCAAGTACATGAAAAACTGTTTTTT. It translates to CASSYSGQVHEKLFF.

Regarding this clone: This same CDR3 is encoded by further DNA sequences in the sample. The rearrangement joins TRBV2 to TRBJ2-1, with 7 bases lining up with TRBD2. Germline V gene lookup returns CDR1 SNHLY and CDR2 FYNNEI. The CDR3 loop spans 15 amino acids. Unmatched junction bases numbered 6, after V lost 4 bases and J lost 3 bases. The CDR3 is CASSVRGGGYNEQFF. In DNA, the CDR3 is TGTGCCAGCAGTGTACGGGGCGGGGGCTACAATGAGCAGTTCTTC.

Remarks on this clone: One end of the junction fails to match germline, which may point to a read error. The V and J genes are TRBV28 and TRBJ2-7; TRBD1 matches at 7 bases. CDR1 and CDR2 (germline): MDHEN, SYDVKM. The CDR3 contains 11 residues. Here the CDR3 reads CASSFDRAQNF. Here the CDR3 DNA reads TGTGCCAGCAGTTTCGACAGGGCACAGAACTTC.

V usage is TRBV6-2 or TRBV6-3 and J usage is TRBJ2-3, with 12 bases that match TRBD2. This CDR3 is 14 amino acids long. The ends lost 5 bases at V and 7 bases at J; junction bases unmatched: 4. The germline V gene has CDR1 MNHEY and CDR2 SVGEGT. The CDR3, as DNA: TGTGCCAGCAGTCGACTAGCGGGAGCACATACGCAGTATTTT. Residues: CASSRLAGAHTQYF.

The rearrangement uses TRBV30 and TRBJ1-1; no definite D call. The CDR3 loop spans 11 amino acids. Germline CDR1 is GTSNPN and CDR2 is SVGIG (reference sequence). Trimming took 6 bases from V and 1 from J, leaving 6 bases between them. The DNA of the CDR3 is TGTGCCTGTTTAGAGAACACTGAAGCTTTCTTT. Protein product: CACLENTEAFF. The full variable domain, completed using reference TRBV30 and TRBJ1-1, is SQTIHQWPATLVQPVGSPLSLECTVEGTSNPNLYWYRQAAGRGLQLLFYSVGIGQISSEVPQNLSASRPQDRQFILSSKKLLLSDSGFYLCACLENTEAFFGQGTRLTVV.

The chain uses TRBV7-9 and TRBJ2-1, with D tentatively TRBD2 (5 bases). Deletions cut 7 bases from V and 9 bases from J, with 13 bases between. There are 12 residues in the CDR3. Germline CDR1 SEHNR, CDR2 FQNEAQ (reference sequence). CDR3 region: CASTYERVEQFF. The CDR3 DNA reads as TGTGCCAGCACCTATGAGAGGGTTGAGCAGTTCTTC.

The V call is TRBV27, the J call TRBJ2-3; D is unresolved. The CDR3 is 13 amino acids. The germline V gene has CDR1 MNHEY and CDR2 SMNVEV (reference sequence). V shed 2 bases and J shed 5 bases, with 8 bases lying between them. For the CDR3, the DNA is TGTGCCAGCAGTTTAAGTGGCGGAGATACGCAGTATTTT. It translates to CASSLSGGDTQYF.

The rearrangement joins TRBV29-1 to TRBJ1-3; D gene uncertain. This CDR3 comprises 13 residues. Trimming left V 2 bases short and J 0 bases short, with 5 bases between. The germline V gene has CDR1 SQVTM and CDR2 ANQGSEA. The CDR3 protein is CSVEFSSGNTIYF. In DNA form, the CDR3 reads TGCAGCGTTGAATTTAGCTCTGGAAACACCATATATTTT.

The chain uses TRBV7-3 and TRBJ2-1, with TRBD2 matching 8 bases. The CDR3 extends over 17 amino acids. Germline trimming cut 5 bases from V and 2 bases from J; bases unmatched to any gene: 11. Germline CDR1 is SGHTA and CDR2 is FQGTGA. CDR3 sequence reads: CASSPQTSAYAYNEQFF. In DNA form, the CDR3 reads TGTGCCAGCAGCCCCCAGACTAGCGCCTACGCCTACAATGAGCAGTTCTTC.

This clone has just a few counts. The rearrangement uses TRBV7-2 and TRBJ1-1; D is unclear. CDR3 length: 13 residues. V was pared by 5 bases and J by 1 base, with 8 bases between. Germline-derived CDR1 and CDR2 are SGHTA and FQGNSA. This CDR3 reads CASSRTENTEAFF. The DNA for the CDR3 is TGTGCCAGCAGCAGAACAGAGAACACTGAAGCTTTCTTT.

The V and J genes are TRBV29-1 and TRBJ2-1, with 12 positions matching TRBD2. V lost 7 bases, J lost 2 bases, and 6 bases stayed unmatched. This CDR3 is built from 15 residues. In germline, CDR1 is SQVTM, CDR2 ANQGSEA. DNA of the CDR3: TGCAGCGCCGAAGGACTAGCGGGAACCTACAATGAGCAGTTCTTC. Protein product: CSAEGLAGTYNEQFF.